The 12 T cell receptor beta chains below were found in one sample sequenced in a study of shared clonotypes between healthy human individuals. Sequenced by immunoSEQ multiplex PCR; TCRdb stores in-frame clones only, minus some. The sample yields over a million clones, more than 95% seen once. Sequencing was done on a sample of naive CD4+ T cells sorted from blood. Subset defined: CD45RA+ positively selected. The receptors stem from a man between 25 and 39 years old in good health.

The V gene is TRBV5-6, the J gene TRBJ1-1; D uncertain. The V gene lost 3 bases and the J gene lost 7 bases, with 13 bases spanning the gap. This CDR3 contains 13 residues. Per the germline V gene, CDR1 is SGHDT and CDR2 is YYEEEE. CDR3 region: CASSWGDGIEAFF. The DNA of the CDR3 is TGTGCCAGCAGCTGGGGAGACGGGATTGAAGCTTTCTTT.

In this sample, this clone turned up once. The V and J genes are TRBV11-2 and TRBJ1-2, with unresolved D. Per germline, CDR1 SGHAT and CDR2 FQNNGV. This CDR3 spans 14 amino acids. The V end was cut by 5 bases, the J end by 4 bases, with 14 bases between. The CDR3 region has the DNA TGTGCCAGCAGCCCAGGCACTGGAACCTATGGCTACACCTTC. This sequence encodes CASSPGTGTYGYTF.

The J gene is TRBJ2-3, the V gene TRBV4-1, with 11 bases lining up with TRBD2. The junction had 8 bases not matched to a gene; V was cut back by 4 bases and J by 5 bases. Looked up from germline, CDR1 is MGHRA and CDR2 is YSYEKL. This CDR3 is built from 16 residues. The CDR3: CASSPIAGGRGDTQYF. CDR3 nucleotides: TGCGCCAGCAGCCCTATAGCGGGAGGGCGGGGAGATACGCAGTATTTT.

The chain couples TRBV28 to TRBJ2-7, with 10 bases lining up with TRBD2. Germline assignment: CDR1 MDHEN and CDR2 SYDVKM. The CDR3 covers 12 residues. The CDR3 here is CATLAGVYEQYF. DNA of the CDR3: TGTGCTACTCTAGCGGGAGTGTACGAGCAGTACTTC. The full variable domain, its missing parts supplied by reference TRBV28 and TRBJ2-7, is DVKVTQSSRYLVKRTGEKVFLECVQDMDHENMFWYRQDPGLGLRLIYFSYDVKMKEKGDIPEGYSVSREKKERFSLILESASTNQTSMYLCATLAGVYEQYFGPGTRLTVT.

The rearrangement uses TRBV10-3 and TRBJ2-5; no clear D gene. The V gene lost 9 bases and the J gene lost 3 bases, with 11 bases spanning the gap. The germline CDR1 and CDR2 sequences are ENHRY and SYGVKD. This CDR3 is 12 amino acids long. CDR3 sequence reads: CAISPEKETQYF. As DNA, the CDR3 is TGTGCCATTTCCCCAGAGAAAGAGACCCAGTACTTC.

The chain links TRBV11-3 to TRBJ2-7; D ambiguous. CDR1 is SGHNT, CDR2 YENEEA, per germline. The CDR3 has 13 amino acids. The germline V and J ends were trimmed by 4 bases and 6 bases, with 13 bases remaining between them. CDR3 in amino acids: CASSSSPFSEQYF. The CDR3 DNA is TGTGCCAGCAGCTCCAGCCCGTTTTCCGAGCAGTACTTC.

V gene TRBV2 combines with J gene TRBJ2-3; D gene ambiguous. The CDR3 consists of 14 residues. V gave up 6 bases and J gave up 5 bases, with 15 bases separating them. Germline CDR1 reads SNHLY; CDR2 reads FYNNEI. DNA for the CDR3: TGTGCCAGCAGCGATAGCAGCCCTAAAGATACGCAGTATTTT. It is translated as CASSDSSPKDTQYF. Full variable domain (rest looked up from reference TRBV2 and TRBJ2-3): EPEVTQTPSHQVTQMGQEVILRCVPISNHLYFYWYRQILGQKVEFLVSFYNNEISEKSEIFDDQFSVERPDGSNFTLKIRSTKLEDSAMYFCASSDSSPKDTQYFGPGTRLTVL.

DNA for the CDR3: TGTGCCAGCAGCTTCCCAAGCACAGATACGCAGTATTTT. This gives the protein CASSFPSTDTQYF. This sequence joins TRBV5-4 and TRBJ2-3, with D unclear. Trimming stripped 2 bases from V and 0 bases from J, with 4 bases between. The CDR3 consists of 13 residues. Looked up from germline, CDR1 is SGHNT and CDR2 is YYREEE (reference sequence).

The chain carries TRBV5-1 and TRBJ1-3, with D possibly matching TRBD1 (6 bases). Between the trimmed V and J ends, which lost 2 bases and 4 bases, there was a span of 10 bases. This CDR3 has 14 residues. CDR1 and CDR2 from the germline V gene are SGHRS and YFSETQ. CDR3 coding DNA: TGCGCCAGCAGCTTAGGGGGAAACGGAAACACCATATATTTT. Residues: CASSLGGNGNTIYF.

The rearrangement joins TRBV25-1 to TRBJ2-7; 16 bases match TRBD2. There are 17 residues in the CDR3. CDR1 and CDR2 (germline): MGHDK, SYGVNS. V dropped 6 bases and J dropped 6; count of bases not matched to a gene: 11. CDR3 DNA sequence: TGTGCCAGCAGCCAACCGGGGACTAGCGGGAGGGCGCGCGAGCAGTACTTC. Protein product: CASSQPGTSGRAREQYF.

The chain combines TRBV5-1 with TRBJ2-7; 7 bases line up with TRBD1. After removal of 2 bases from V and 7 bases from J, the junction contained 12 bases not matched to a gene. Germline V gene sequence: CDR1 SGHRS, CDR2 YFSETQ. CDR3 length: 15 residues. CDR3 protein: CASSFDRVYEPEQYF. CDR3 DNA: TGCGCCAGCAGCTTCGACAGGGTTTACGAACCTGAGCAGTACTTC.

The rearrangement links TRBV27 to TRBJ2-3; D perhaps matches TRBD2 (6 bases). The CDR3 length is 15 residues. V lost 3 bases and J 5 bases, leaving 15 bases between the germline ends. CDR1 is MNHEY, CDR2 SMNVEV, per germline (reference sequence). CDR3 protein: CASSFGTGRVDTQYF. The CDR3 region has the DNA TGTGCCAGCAGTTTCGGGACTGGCCGAGTAGATACGCAGTATTTT.